This is a list of T cell receptor beta chains from one sample in a study of cytomegalovirus exposure and HLA in healthy donors. Only in-frame clones appear in the TCRdb table, and some are missing; sequencing was by immunoSEQ multiplex PCR. The repertoire includes 80,000 to 100,000 clones, roughly four fifths of them detected once, and 10% sits in the top ten. Sequencing was performed on PBMCs. The receptors were sampled from a human donor in good health. CDR3s include the opening cysteine and the closing phenylalanine or tryptophan. The D gene is left open where the match is weak. Where a row states a size, it is once, few, many or the class of an expanded clone; other rows omit it.

D: TRBD1; size: NA; V: TRBV5-1; J: TRBJ1-6; CDR3: CASSTGTEPNSPLHF; DNA: TGCGCCAGCAGCACTGGGACAGAGCCAAATTCACCCCTCCACTTT
D: NA; size: NA; V: TRBV4-3; J: TRBJ2-1; CDR3: CASSQVSGRAQFF; DNA: TGCGCCAGCAGCCAAGTGAGCGGCCGAGCTCAGTTCTTC
D: TRBD2; size: NA; V: TRBV28; J: TRBJ2-5; CDR3: CASRLAGLAPIGTQYF; DNA: TGTGCCAGCCGTTTAGCGGGACTAGCGCCGATAGGGACCCAGTACTTC
D: NA; size: NA; V: TRBV9; J: TRBJ2-3; CDR3: CASSVATGVTPTSHTQYF; DNA: TGTGCCAGCAGCGTAGCTACCGGGGTGACTCCGACATCCCATACGCAGTATTTT
D: NA; size: NA; V: TRBV19; J: TRBJ1-4; CDR3: CASSYRSTNEKLFF; DNA: TGTGCCAGTAGTTACAGGTCAACTAATGAAAAACTGTTTTTT
D: NA; size: once; V: TRBV7-2; J: TRBJ1-4; CDR3: CASSRDIREKLFF; DNA: TGTGCCAGCAGCCGGGACATAAGGGAAAAACTGTTTTTT
D: TRBD1; size: NA; V: TRBV14; J: TRBJ2-1; CDR3: CASSTRQGPMSNEQFF; DNA: TGTGCCAGCAGCACCCGACAGGGGCCTATGAGCAATGAGCAGTTCTTC
D: NA; size: NA; V: TRBV25-1; J: TRBJ1-1; CDR3: CASSENGGTEAFF; DNA: TGTGCCAGCAGCGAAAACGGGGGCACTGAAGCTTTCTTT
D: NA; size: NA; V: TRBV5-4; J: TRBJ1-2; CDR3: CASSLNIPSGYTF; DNA: TGTGCCAGCAGTCTCAACATCCCTTCGGGCTACACCTTC
D: TRBD1; size: NA; V: TRBV19; J: TRBJ1-2; CDR3: CASSKKDRNYGYTF; DNA: TGTGCCAGTAGCAAGAAGGACAGGAACTATGGCTACACCTTC
D: NA; size: NA; V: TRBV7-9; J: TRBJ2-5; CDR3: CASSLGDREVETQYF; DNA: TGTGCCAGCAGCTTAGGTGACCGAGAGGTGGAGACCCAGTACTTC
D: NA; size: NA; V: TRBV2; J: TRBJ2-7; CDR3: CASSGKPYEQYF; DNA: TGTGCCAGCAGTGGAAAGCCCTACGAGCAGTACTTC
D: TRBD1; size: few; V: TRBV11-3; J: TRBJ1-1; CDR3: CASSWTGNTEAFF; DNA: TGTGCCAGCAGCTGGACAGGTAACACTGAAGCTTTCTTT
D: NA; size: NA; V: TRBV5-5; J: TRBJ2-1; CDR3: CASHKGDYNNEQFF; DNA: TGTGCCAGCCACAAAGGTGACTACAACAATGAGCAGTTCTTC
D: TRBD2; size: NA; V: TRBV7-2; J: TRBJ2-5; CDR3: CASSPRGGSEETQYF; DNA: TGTGCCAGCAGCCCTAGGGGAGGGAGCGAAGAGACCCAGTACTTC
D: NA; size: NA; V: TRBV11-2; J: TRBJ2-7; CDR3: CASSFDLLTSYEQYF; DNA: TGTGCCAGCAGCTTCGATCTGCTCACGAGCTACGAGCAGTACTTC
D: NA; size: NA; V: TRBV27; J: TRBJ1-5; CDR3: CASSLSPGGDQPQHF; DNA: TGTGCCAGCAGTTTATCTCCGGGGGGGGACCAGCCCCAGCATTTT
D: NA; size: NA; V: TRBV19; J: TRBJ2-7; CDR3: CASSIGQLGYEQYF; DNA: TGTGCCAGTAGTATAGGACAGTTAGGCTACGAGCAGTACTTC
D: NA; size: NA; V: TRBV18; J: TRBJ1-6; CDR3: CASSSDRSNSPLHF; DNA: TGTGCCAGCTCAAGTGACCGGAGTAATTCACCCCTCCACTTT
D: NA; size: NA; V: TRBV19; J: TRBJ1-2; CDR3: CASSIVGDYGYTF; DNA: TGTGCCAGTAGTATAGTCGGGGACTATGGCTACACCTTC
D: NA; size: NA; V: TRBV7-2; J: TRBJ2-3; CDR3: CASSFSGTDTQYF; DNA: TGTGCCAGCAGCTTTTCCGGCACAGATACGCAGTATTTT
D: TRBD2; size: NA; V: TRBV28; J: TRBJ2-2; CDR3: CASSGGGLAGNTGELFF; DNA: TGTGCCAGCAGTGGCGGAGGACTAGCGGGTAACACCGGGGAGCTGTTTTTT
D: NA; size: NA; V: TRBV4-2; J: TRBJ2-5; CDR3: CASSPEGVREETQYF; DNA: TGTGCCAGCAGCCCTGAGGGCGTTAGAGAAGAGACCCAGTACTTC
D: NA; size: few; V: TRBV5-1; J: TRBJ1-1; CDR3: CASSLGDNINTEAFF; DNA: TGCGCCAGCAGCTTGGGGGACAATATAAACACTGAAGCTTTCTTT
D: NA; size: NA; V: TRBV7-7; J: TRBJ2-1; CDR3: CASSLGLASEQFF; DNA: TGTGCCAGCAGCTTAGGTCTAGCTTCTGAGCAGTTCTTC
D: TRBD2; size: NA; V: TRBV7-2; J: TRBJ2-3; CDR3: CASSLVLLAGIAADTQYF; DNA: TGTGCCAGCAGCTTAGTCTTACTAGCGGGTATCGCGGCAGATACGCAGTATTTT
D: TRBD1; size: NA; V: TRBV5-8; J: TRBJ1-6; CDR3: CASSFPDRAGYNSPLHF; DNA: TGTGCCAGCAGCTTCCCAGACAGGGCAGGATATAATTCACCCCTCCACTTT
D: NA; size: NA; V: TRBV7-2; J: TRBJ1-5; CDR3: CASSLVTASNQPQHF; DNA: TGTGCCAGCAGCTTAGTAACAGCCAGCAATCAGCCCCAGCATTTT
D: NA; size: NA; V: TRBV7-2; J: TRBJ2-7; CDR3: CASSLAGVRGQAYEQYF; DNA: TGTGCCAGCAGCTTAGCCGGGGTCCGGGGACAAGCCTACGAGCAGTACTTC
D: TRBD1; size: once; V: TRBV7-3; J: TRBJ2-5; CDR3: CASSLMPGGETQYF; DNA: TGTGCCAGCAGCTTAATGCCAGGGGGAGAGACCCAGTACTTC
D: NA; size: NA; V: TRBV7-9; J: TRBJ2-1; CDR3: CASSFSPSDYRYNEQFF; DNA: TGTGCCAGCAGCTTTTCCCCCTCGGACTACCGATACAATGAGCAGTTCTTC
D: NA; size: few; V: TRBV5-1; J: TRBJ1-1; CDR3: CASSLAYLNTEAFF; DNA: TGCGCCAGCAGCTTGGCCTATTTGAACACTGAAGCTTTCTTT
D: TRBD2; size: NA; V: TRBV18; J: TRBJ2-5; CDR3: CASSPPMAGVRETQYF; DNA: TGTGCCAGCTCACCACCGATGGCGGGAGTAAGGGAGACCCAGTACTTC
D: TRBD1; size: NA; V: TRBV4-3; J: TRBJ1-5; CDR3: CASSHDRGGQPQHF; DNA: TGCGCCAGCAGCCACGACAGGGGAGGGCAGCCCCAGCATTTT
D: TRBD2; size: NA; V: TRBV5-6; J: TRBJ2-3; CDR3: CASNLSGRRPSTDTQYF; DNA: TGTGCCAGCAATTTAAGCGGGAGGCGACCTAGCACAGATACGCAGTATTTT
D: TRBD2; size: NA; V: TRBV7-2; J: TRBJ2-7; CDR3: CASSPIAGFYEQYF; DNA: TGTGCCAGCAGCCCAATAGCGGGCTTCTACGAGCAGTACTTC
D: NA; size: NA; V: TRBV5-8; J: TRBJ1-1; CDR3: CASSATRVTEAFF; DNA: TGTGCCAGCAGCGCGACCAGGGTCACTGAAGCTTTCTTT
D: TRBD2; size: NA; V: TRBV6-4; J: TRBJ2-1; CDR3: CASSLTSGGAVGEQFF; DNA: TGTGCCAGCAGTCTGACTAGCGGGGGGGCCGTAGGTGAGCAGTTCTTC
D: TRBD1; size: NA; V: TRBV2; J: TRBJ2-2; CDR3: CASSDGTGPSPNTGELFF; DNA: TGTGCCAGCAGTGACGGGACAGGCCCAAGCCCGAACACCGGGGAGCTGTTTTTT
D: TRBD2; size: few; V: TRBV4-1; J: TRBJ2-2; CDR3: CASSQVTRGAGELFF; DNA: TGCGCCAGCAGCCAAGTAACGCGGGGGGCCGGGGAGCTGTTTTTT
D: TRBD2; size: NA; V: TRBV2; J: TRBJ2-7; CDR3: CASSEMASGRYEQYF; DNA: TGTGCCAGCAGTGAAATGGCTAGCGGGAGGTACGAGCAGTACTTC
D: TRBD1; size: NA; V: TRBV5-1; J: TRBJ2-2; CDR3: CASSLARDSPSGTGELFF; DNA: TGCGCCAGCAGCTTGGCTCGGGACAGCCCCTCGGGCACCGGGGAGCTGTTTTTT
D: NA; size: NA; V: TRBV27; J: TRBJ2-1; CDR3: CASSLAASVGLGEQFF; DNA: TGTGCCAGCAGTTTAGCGGCGAGCGTCGGGTTGGGTGAGCAGTTCTTC
D: NA; size: once; V: TRBV29-1; J: TRBJ2-7; CDR3: CSAGEAYEQYF; DNA: TGCAGCGCCGGAGAAGCCTACGAGCAGTACTTC
D: NA; size: NA; V: TRBV30; J: TRBJ1-2; CDR3: CAWSVPPGFGGGYTF; DNA: TGTGCCTGGAGTGTGCCCCCGGGGTTCGGGGGTGGCTACACCTTC
D: NA; size: NA; V: TRBV15; J: TRBJ2-3; CDR3: CATSRDFGQGADTQYF; DNA: TGTGCCACCAGCAGAGATTTTGGCCAAGGGGCAGATACGCAGTATTTT
D: TRBD2; size: NA; V: TRBV12-5; J: TRBJ2-3; CDR3: CASGLEIPGLAVTDTQYF; DNA: TGTGCTAGTGGTTTGGAGATTCCGGGACTAGCGGTTACAGATACGCAGTATTTT
D: NA; size: NA; V: TRBV27; J: TRBJ1-1; CDR3: CASSLSSYRVTEAFF; DNA: TGTGCCAGCAGTTTATCCTCCTATCGGGTCACTGAAGCTTTCTTT
D: NA; size: NA; V: TRBV5-1; J: TRBJ1-6; CDR3: CASSAGGIGDSPLHF; DNA: TGCGCCAGCAGCGCCGGCGGGATTGGGGATTCACCCCTCCACTTT
D: TRBD1; size: NA; V: TRBV12-5; J: TRBJ1-2; CDR3: CASGLPGQDEDGYTF; DNA: TGTGCTAGTGGTTTGCCCGGACAGGATGAGGATGGCTACACCTTC
D: NA; size: few; V: TRBV11-2; J: TRBJ2-6; CDR3: CASSLSGGTGANVLTF; DNA: TGTGCCAGCAGCCTAAGTGGGGGGACTGGGGCCAACGTCCTGACTTTC
D: NA; size: NA; V: TRBV29-1; J: TRBJ1-1; CDR3: CSAGQKLNTEAFF; DNA: TGCAGCGCCGGACAGAAGTTGAACACTGAAGCTTTCTTT
D: TRBD2; size: NA; V: TRBV7-2; J: TRBJ2-7; CDR3: CASRSSGSSYEQYF; DNA: TGTGCCAGCAGGTCTAGCGGGAGCTCCTACGAGCAGTACTTC
D: TRBD1; size: once; V: TRBV7-7; J: TRBJ2-1; CDR3: CASSQHGTGDNEQFF; DNA: TGTGCCAGCAGTCAACACGGGACAGGTGACAATGAGCAGTTCTTC
D: NA; size: NA; V: TRBV19; J: TRBJ2-7; CDR3: CASSLGLGNYEQYF; DNA: TGTGCCAGTAGTCTGGGACTCGGGAATTACGAGCAGTACTTC
D: NA; size: NA; V: TRBV6-6; J: TRBJ1-6; CDR3: CASSYLLGGSPLHF; DNA: TGTGCCAGCAGTTACCTTTTGGGGGGTTCACCCCTCCACTTT
D: TRBD2; size: NA; V: TRBV6-5; J: TRBJ2-7; CDR3: CASSFGLAETYEQYF; DNA: TGTGCCAGCAGTTTCGGACTAGCGGAAACCTACGAGCAGTACTTC